This TCR beta chain comes out of a study of blood T cell repertoires in COVID-19. Overall study: There were acute and convalescent COVID-19 samples, and they came from the United States, Italy and Spain. T cells, B-cell-depleted T cells, or PBMCs provided the cDNA or gDNA that served as material.

The CDR3 length is 15 residues. Trimming pared 8 bases from V and 4 bases from J, leaving 21 bases between. Per germline, CDR1 LGHNA and CDR2 YSLEER. As handled by the study authors: Quantification of nucleated cells was approximated via reference gene primer amplification. The repertoire was sequenced with immunoSEQ multiplex PCR; TCRdb's copy has only in-frame clones and lacks some. V, J and clone size were drawn from that table, and D and trimming were deduced from the DNA. The sample contains some 120,000 clones, 90% of which appear only once. This chain uses TRBV4-3 with TRBJ2-7, with TRBD1 as a possible D gene (6 bases). The TCR was taken from a human donor with active COVID-19. The donor label of this sample is uncertain. Input material: peripheral blood. CDR3 DNA: TGCGCCAGCGCCGGTAAAAACAGGGCGAAATACGAGCAGTACTTC. This codes for CASAGKNRAKYEQYF.